These 7 T cell receptor beta chains originate from one sample sequenced in a study of regulatory T cells in long-lasting Graves disease. The sample's time point: persistent/refractory GD, antithyroid drugs over 5 years with positive TRAb. The TCR library was made from RNA extracted from PBMCs. Arm-PCR of CDR3 regions and iRepertoire HTBI primers were the basis on which TCR beta libraries were built. TCRdb re-derived calls from the multiplex PCR reads in MiXCR, one entry per CDR3 protein. The sample has about 660,000 distinct CDR3 sequences; approximately 31% are singletons. The specimen comprised peripheral blood mononuclear cells (PBMCs), sampled when the disease was refractory, from a patient treated with antithyroid drugs. The receptors stem from a female donor with Graves disease.

V gene TRBV19 combines with J gene TRBJ2-7, with a possible D match to TRBD2 (6 bases). The CDR3 totals 14 residues. CDR1 and CDR2 from the germline V gene are LNHDA and SQIVND (reference sequence). V lost 3 bases to trimming and J lost 1 base, with 10 bases between them. CDR3 DNA: TGTGCCAGTAGTATCGGGAGAGCTTCCTACGAGCAGTACTTC. Residues: CASSIGRASYEQYF.

Turning to this clonotype: This may be a read error: a much more frequent sequence differs by one nucleotide. The conserved phenylalanine or tryptophan is not found at the CDR3 terminus, so this likely reflects a read error. The chain is built from TRBV2 and TRBJ1-2; D ambiguous. This CDR3 spans 13 amino acids. With 2 bases removed from V and 0 bases from J, the gap between germline ends came to 4 bases. Germline lookup yields CDR1 SNHLY and CDR2 FYNNEI. The CDR3 loop is CASSERTNYGYTL. The CDR3 coding sequence is TGTGCCAGCAGTGAACGTACTAACTATGGCTACACCCTC.

This chain joins TRBV12-3 or TRBV12-4 and TRBJ2-3, with TRBD2 matching 14 bases. The CDR3 is made up of 16 amino acids. V was pared by 5 bases and J by 4 bases, with 5 bases of the junction left unmatched. The CDR3 reads CASSRLAGGFPDTQYF. In nucleotides, the CDR3 is TGTGCCAGCAGTCGACTAGCGGGAGGGTTCCCAGATACGCAGTATTTT.

This clonotype was seen more than once but under ten times. The J gene is TRBJ1-6, the V gene TRBV7-2, with D maybe TRBD1 (5 bases). Germline CDR1 and CDR2: SGHTA and FQGNSA. The V gene lost 3 bases and the J gene lost 8 bases, with 14 bases spanning the gap. This CDR3 comprises 15 residues. The CDR3 is CASSLGWGGYSPLHF. The CDR3 DNA sequence: TGTGCCAGCAGCTTGGGATGGGGGGGGTATTCACCCCTCCACTTT.

The CDR3 sequence: CASSEKLAATQYF. CDR3 nucleotides: TGTGCCAGCAGTGAAAAGCTAGCCGCGACCCAGTACTTC. V gene TRBV6-1 combines with J gene TRBJ2-5; a possible D gene is TRBD2 (5 bases). The CDR3 covers 13 residues. CDR1 and CDR2 from the germline V gene are MNHNS and SASEGT. V lost 2 bases and J lost 7, with 11 bases in between.

The chain uses TRBV25-1 and TRBJ1-1, with 9 bases matching TRBD1. The CDR3 extends over 15 amino acids. J gave up 4 bases and V 2 bases, and 5 bases lay outside the gene matches. CDR1 and CDR2 (germline): MGHDK, SYGVNS. The CDR3 DNA sequence: TGTGCCAGCAGTGAAATTGGACAGGGGACCACTGAAGCTTTCTTT. This sequence encodes CASSEIGQGTTEAFF.

The chain carries TRBV5-1 and TRBJ2-7; 10 nucleotides match TRBD1. This CDR3 is built from 13 residues. Per the germline V gene, CDR1 is SGHRS and CDR2 is YFSETQ. J gave up 7 bases and V 4 bases, and 5 bases lay outside the gene matches. CDR3 in amino acids: CASSLDRGREQYF. CDR3 sequence (DNA): TGCGCCAGCAGCCTTGACAGGGGGCGTGAGCAGTACTTC.